The clone carrying this T cell receptor (beta chain) was found a few times. Its antigen is unidentified. Anyone with autoimmune disease history or systemic immunosuppression was excluded. This specimen belongs to a study of OX40 agonist ivuxolimab in advanced cancers. General study findings and limits: Expanded clones tended on average to be more numerous among CD8+ T cells than CD4+.

Some clones are missing from TCRdb's copy, which holds only in-frame ones; the method was immunoSEQ multiplex PCR. The sample contains roughly 10,000 clones, 76% of which appear only once. Germline assignment: CDR1 SEHNR and CDR2 FQNEAQ (reference sequence). V dropped 4 bases and J dropped 3 bases, with 13 bases sitting between them. CDR3 length: 14 amino acids. The clonotype was recovered from an adult with an advanced solid tumor such as melanoma, head and neck, liver or kidney cancer. The chain uses TRBV7-9 and TRBJ2-7; maybe TRBD2 (6 bases). The sequences come from CD4+ or CD8+ T cells sorted from blood, collected in a trial of the OX40 agonist ivuxolimab. The CDR3 loop reads CASSSSGTYYEQYF. In nucleotides, the CDR3 is TGTGCCAGCAGCTCTTCCGGGACTTACTACGAGCAGTACTTC.